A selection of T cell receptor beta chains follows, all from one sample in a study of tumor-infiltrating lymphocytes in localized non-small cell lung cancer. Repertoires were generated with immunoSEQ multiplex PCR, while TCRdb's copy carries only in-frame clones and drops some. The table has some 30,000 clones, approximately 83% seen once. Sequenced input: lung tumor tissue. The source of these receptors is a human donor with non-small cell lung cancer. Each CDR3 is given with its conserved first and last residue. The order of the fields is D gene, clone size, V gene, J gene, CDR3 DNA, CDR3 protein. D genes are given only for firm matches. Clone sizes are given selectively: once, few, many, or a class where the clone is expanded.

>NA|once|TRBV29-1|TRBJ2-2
TGCAGCGTTGACAGGGGAAGGGACACCGGGGAGCTGTTTTTT
CSVDRGRDTGELFF
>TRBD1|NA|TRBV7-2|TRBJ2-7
TGTGCCAGCAGCTTGAAGGAACAGGGGGGAAAGAAGTACTTC
CASSLKEQGGKKYF
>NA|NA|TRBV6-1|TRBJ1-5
TGTGCCAGCAGTGTTGGCCCGACAAGCAATCAGCCCCAGCATTTT
CASSVGPTSNQPQHF
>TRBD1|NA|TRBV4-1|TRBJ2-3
TGCGCCAGCAGCCAGGGAGGACAGGGAACAGATACGCAGTATTTT
CASSQGGQGTDTQYF
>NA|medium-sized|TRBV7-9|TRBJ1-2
TGTGCCAGCAGCCCACAGAGTCTCTACTACTATGGCTACACCTTC
CASSPQSLYYYGYTF
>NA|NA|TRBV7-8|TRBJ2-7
TGTGCCAGCAGCTTTTCAGAGTCCTACGAGCAGTACTTC
CASSFSESYEQYF
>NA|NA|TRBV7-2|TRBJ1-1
TGTGCCAGCAGCTTAGCCATAGGAGCTGAAGCTTTCTTT
CASSLAIGAEAFF
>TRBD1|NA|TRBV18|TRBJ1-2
TGTGCCAGCTCACCACTCAGGGGGCTGAACTATGGCTACACCTTC
CASSPLRGLNYGYTF
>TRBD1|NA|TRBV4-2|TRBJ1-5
TGTGCCAGCAGCCCCGCCCGGACAGGGTGGGCTCAGCCCCAGCATTTT
CASSPARTGWAQPQHF
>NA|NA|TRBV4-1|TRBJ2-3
TGCGCCAGCAGCCAAGGACTAGGTATGCACACAGATACGCAGTATTTT
CASSQGLGMHTDTQYF
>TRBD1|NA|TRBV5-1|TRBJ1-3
TGCGCCAGCAGCAATGCCGGGACAGGCTCTGGAAACACCATATATTTT
CASSNAGTGSGNTIYF
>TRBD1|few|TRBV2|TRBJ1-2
TGTGCCAGCAGCGTAGGACAGGGACCTTTTTATGGCTACACCTTC
CASSVGQGPFYGYTF
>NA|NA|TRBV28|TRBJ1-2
TGTGCCAGCAGTTTTGGGGGTCGGTGGCTCTATGGCTACACCTTC
CASSFGGRWLYGYTF
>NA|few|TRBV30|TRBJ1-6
TGTGCCTGGAGGAGGCCCCAGAATAATTCACCCCTCCACTTT
CAWRRPQNNSPLHF
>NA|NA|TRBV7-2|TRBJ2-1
TGTGCCAGCAGCCCTAGCCACAATGAGCAGTTCTTC
CASSPSHNEQFF
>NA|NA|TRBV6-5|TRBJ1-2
TGTGCCAGCGCGAAACCGGGCCAAGGTCCGGGTGGCTACACCTTC
CASAKPGQGPGGYTF
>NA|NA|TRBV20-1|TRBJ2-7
TGCAGTGCTGCGACGGCCTACGAGCAGTACTTC
CSAATAYEQYF
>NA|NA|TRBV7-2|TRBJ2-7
TGTGCCAGCAGCTTAGCGCCAGCGACAGACTACGAGCAGTACTTC
CASSLAPATDYEQYF
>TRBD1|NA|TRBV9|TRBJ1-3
TGTGCCAGCAGCTCGGGGACAGCAGGAAACACCATATATTTT
CASSSGTAGNTIYF
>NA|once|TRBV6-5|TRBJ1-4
TGTGCCAGCAGTTACTCACTCCTTGGTAATGAAAAACTGTTTTTT
CASSYSLLGNEKLFF
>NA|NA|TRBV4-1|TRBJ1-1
TGCGCCAGCAGCCAAGAGGTCTGGGCGGGGAACACTGAAGCTTTCTTT
CASSQEVWAGNTEAFF
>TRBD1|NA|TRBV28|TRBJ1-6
TGTGCCAGCAGTTTAGCCAGGGGGCTGTCACCCCTCCACTTT
CASSLARGLSPLHF
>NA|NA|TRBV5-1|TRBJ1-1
TGCGCCAGCAGCTTAACGGGAGGAGACATGAACACTGAAGCTTTCTTT
CASSLTGGDMNTEAFF
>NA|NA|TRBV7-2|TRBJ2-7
TGTGCCAGCAGCTTAGTGGATTCGGGTTTCTACGAGCAGTACTTC
CASSLVDSGFYEQYF